The source of this T cell receptor (beta chain) is a study of blood T cell repertoires in COVID-19. Study details: From the United States, Italy and Spain came samples of acute and convalescent COVID-19. Sources were T cells, B-cell-depleted T cells, or PBMCs; the material itself was cDNA or gDNA.

This clone was detected only a few times. In the original workflow: Amplification of reference gene primers provided the estimated nucleated cell counts. Generated by immunoSEQ multiplex PCR, the TCRdb table keeps only in-frame clones and is missing some. That table gives V, J and clone size, and the DNA gave D and trimming. The top ten clones hold more than 4.5% of a sample with roughly 130,000 clones, 70% to 85% of them seen once. Germline CDR1 SNHLY, CDR2 FYNNEI. V trimming: 5 bases; J trimming: 10 bases; junction bases outside the gene matches: 11. The CDR3 has 14 residues. The receptor was isolated from a woman between 65 and 79 years old with acute or convalescent COVID-19. This sequence joins TRBV2 and TRBJ1-5; 7 bases map to TRBD1. Input material: peripheral blood. CDR3 sequence: CASSYDRALRPQHF. The CDR3 region has the DNA TGTGCCAGCAGTTATGACAGGGCACTAAGACCCCAGCATTTT. Together with reference TRBV2 and TRBJ1-5, the CDR3 gives the full variable domain: EPEVTQTPSHQVTQMGQEVILRCVPISNHLYFYWYRQILGQKVEFLVSFYNNEISEKSEIFDDQFSVERPDGSNFTLKIRSTKLEDSAMYFCASSYDRALRPQHFGDGTRLSIL.